This T cell receptor (beta chain) is from a study of beta chain features in type 1 diabetes. Across the whole study: Healthy donors and patients had similar age, gender and cell yields.

Germline CDR1 GTSNPN, CDR2 SVGIG (reference sequence). The CDR3 covers 14 residues. The V segment lost 6 bases and the J segment 9 bases; nucleotides outside the gene matches: 12. Study-wide results and caveats: Sequencing used cDNA, and cells with high TCR expression could therefore be over-represented. In patients and controls equally, PCR might favor templates that are shorter. When Type 1 diabetes patients were examined, their TCRB CDR3s proved moderately but significantly shorter in all four CD4+ subsets. Type 1 diabetes patients showed fewer insertions and more deletions at VDJ junctions.

Concerning this clone itself: What it binds is unknown.

Every bit of the isolated RNA underwent reverse transcription, so sequencing read expressed TCRB transcripts. Sequencing was performed with immunoSEQ multiplex PCR; in TCRdb, only in-frame clones are kept and a portion is missing. The sample holds hundreds of thousands of clones; about an eighth are singletons and the top ten take less than 0.025%. The source material was naive CD4+ T cells from blood. J is TRBJ2-1 and V is TRBV30; 9 positions agree with TRBD1. The clonotype was recovered from a young man with type 1 diabetes. In DNA form, the CDR3 reads TGTGCCTGTTCTCCCGGGACAGGGTTTGGTGAGCAGTTCTTC. It yields the protein CACSPGTGFGEQFF. Looking up the rest from reference TRBV30 and TRBJ2-1 gives the full variable domain: SQTIHQWPATLVQPVGSPLSLECTVEGTSNPNLYWYRQAAGRGLQLLFYSVGIGQISSEVPQNLSASRPQDRQFILSSKKLLLSDSGFYLCACSPGTGFGEQFFGPGTRLTVL.